This paragraph reports one TCR beta chain. The antigen is unknown. Study-wide points: In terms of TCR gene usage, tumor memory CD4+ T cells clustered together with blood and lymph node memory CD4+ cells, as well as with lymph node naive CD4+ cells.

The CDR3 runs to 15 residues. After removal of 5 bases from V and 0 bases from J, the junction contained 2 bases not matched to a gene. Per germline, CDR1 MDHEN and CDR2 SYDVKM. Constant-region reverse primers amplified full-length variable regions, followed by semi-nested Nested Universal Primer A PCR. One entry per CDR3 protein results from TCRdb running MiXCR on the 5' RACE reads. The sample holds about 54,000 distinct CDR3 sequences, about 15% seen once. The sample consisted of naive CD4+ T cells sorted from blood. As for subset: naive CD4+ T cells, CD4+CD45RA+CD25-. This TCR derives from a female donor with breast cancer. The chain combines TRBV28 with TRBJ2-7; 12 bases line up with TRBD2. The CDR3 is CASSLTSGSSYEQYF. CDR3 coding DNA: TGTGCCAGCAGTCTGACTAGCGGGAGCTCCTACGAGCAGTACTTC.